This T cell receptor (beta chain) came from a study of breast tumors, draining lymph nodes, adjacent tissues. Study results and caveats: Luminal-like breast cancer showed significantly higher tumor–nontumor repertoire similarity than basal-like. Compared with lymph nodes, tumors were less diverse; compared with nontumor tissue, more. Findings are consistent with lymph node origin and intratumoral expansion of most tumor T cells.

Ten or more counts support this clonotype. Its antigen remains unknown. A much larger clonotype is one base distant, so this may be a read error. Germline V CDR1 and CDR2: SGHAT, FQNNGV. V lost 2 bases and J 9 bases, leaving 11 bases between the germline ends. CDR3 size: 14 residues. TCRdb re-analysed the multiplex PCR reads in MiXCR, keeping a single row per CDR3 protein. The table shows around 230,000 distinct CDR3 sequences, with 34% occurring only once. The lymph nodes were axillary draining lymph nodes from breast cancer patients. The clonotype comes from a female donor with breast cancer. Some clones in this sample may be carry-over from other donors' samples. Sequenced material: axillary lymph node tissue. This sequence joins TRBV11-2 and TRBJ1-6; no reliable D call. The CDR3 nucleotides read TGTGCCAGCAGCTTAAAGGAAAGGGCTTCACCCCTCCACTTT. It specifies CASSLKERASPLHF.